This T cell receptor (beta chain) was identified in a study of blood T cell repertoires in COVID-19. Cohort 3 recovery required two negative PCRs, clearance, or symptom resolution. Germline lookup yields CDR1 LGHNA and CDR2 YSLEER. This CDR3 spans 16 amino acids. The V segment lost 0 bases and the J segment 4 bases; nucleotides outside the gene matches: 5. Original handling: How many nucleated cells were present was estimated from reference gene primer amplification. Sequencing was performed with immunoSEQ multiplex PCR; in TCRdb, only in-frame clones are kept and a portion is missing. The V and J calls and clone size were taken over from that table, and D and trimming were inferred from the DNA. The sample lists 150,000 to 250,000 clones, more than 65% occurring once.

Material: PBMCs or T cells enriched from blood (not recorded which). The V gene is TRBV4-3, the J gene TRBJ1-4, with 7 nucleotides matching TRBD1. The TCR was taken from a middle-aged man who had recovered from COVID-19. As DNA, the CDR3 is TGCGCCAGCAGCCAAGAAAGACAGGGAGGTAATGAAAAACTGTTTTTT. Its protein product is CASSQERQGGNEKLFF.